The TCR beta chain under discussion was sequenced for a study of cytomegalovirus exposure and HLA in healthy donors. Study overall: Counted in an early data release were tens of millions of unique TCRs from HLA-typed donors. Of about 400 genotyped donors, approximately 84% clustered with self-reported Caucasian donors. General study findings and limits: Reports indicate that TCR beta sequences accurately predicted the HLA-A and HLA-B alleles of most subjects.

The V end was cut by 3 bases, the J end by 4 bases, with 9 bases between. The CDR3 sequence is 13 residues long. Germline CDR1 is LNHDA and CDR2 is SQIVND (reference sequence). With respect to this clone: The target antigen is unknown.

The PCR contained 60 Vbeta and 13 Jbeta primers. Assay used: immunoSEQ multiplex PCR; TCRdb lists only in-frame clones, some missing. The sample has around 170,000 clones; around 80% are singletons. Though nominally healthy at sampling, donors likely had unrecorded immune exposures. V is TRBV19 and J is TRBJ1-1; no reliable D call. The sequenced sample was PBMCs. The origin of this receptor is a man aged 35 to 55 in good health and CMV-seronegative. The CDR3 DNA is TGTGCCAGTAGTATGAGACGGGGCACTGAAGCTTTCTTT. Protein: CASSMRRGTEAFF.